The 22 T cell receptor beta chains below all came from one sample that was sequenced in a study of blood T cell repertoires in COVID-19. Here immunoSEQ multiplex PCR was the method, and the copy in TCRdb shows in-frame clones only, minus some. This sample yields more than 120,000 clones, of which about nine tenths are seen a single time; about 1.6% belongs to the top ten. The sequencing sample was made of peripheral blood. The source is a human donor in a cohort sampled during active COVID-19.

DNA of the CDR3: TGTGCCAGCAGCTTATTCGGGACAGTAGATGTAGACGAGCAGTACTTC. This gives the protein CASSLFGTVDVDEQYF. The chain employs TRBV7-6 and TRBJ2-7; the match to TRBD1 covers 7 bases. J lost 5 bases, V lost 2 bases, and 12 bases had no gene match. CDR3 length equals 16 residues. CDR1 and CDR2 from the germline V gene are SGHVS and FNYEAQ.

The V call is TRBV5-1, the J call TRBJ2-2; 8 bases agree with TRBD1. Germline CDR1 and CDR2: SGHRS and YFSETQ. The CDR3 sequence is 15 residues long. The V and J ends lost 6 bases and 2 bases, in that order; junction bases with no gene match: 6. The CDR3 coding sequence is TGCGCCAGCAACGGACAGGGAATAAACACCGGGGAGCTGTTTTTT. Protein product: CASNGQGINTGELFF.

The chain uses TRBV2 and TRBJ1-2; D remains ambiguous. The CDR3 has 12 amino acids. From germline, CDR1 is SNHLY and CDR2 FYNNEI. Deletions cut 4 bases from V and 2 bases from J, with 5 bases between. This chain's CDR3 is CASSARNYGYTF. In nucleotides, the CDR3 is TGTGCCAGCAGTGCGAGGAACTATGGCTACACCTTC.

The chain carries TRBV4-1 and TRBJ1-5, with 7 bases matching TRBD1. The CDR3 sequence is 15 residues long. Germline assignment: CDR1 MGHRA and CDR2 YSYEKL. V lost 4 bases to trimming and J lost 3 bases; unmatched junction nucleotides: 6. As DNA, the CDR3 is TGCGCCAGCAGCCCTGCCGGACAGGACAATCAGCCCCAGCATTTT. Translated, it gives CASSPAGQDNQPQHF.

This sequence joins TRBV5-6 and TRBJ2-2, with D possibly being TRBD2 (7 bases). The length of the CDR3 is 16 residues. The germline V gene encodes CDR1 SGHDT and CDR2 YYEEEE. V dropped 1 base and J dropped 4 bases, with 14 bases sitting between them. In DNA, the CDR3 is TGTGCCAGCAGCTTGCGGTTCGGGGGGCGCACCGGGGAGCTGTTTTTT. This gives the protein CASSLRFGGRTGELFF.

The chain couples TRBV14 to TRBJ1-2, with 7 bases lining up with TRBD1. CDR1 and CDR2 (germline): SGHDN, FVKESK. Trimming at V came to 4 bases and at J to 2 bases, leaving 7 bases not matched to a gene. The CDR3 loop spans 15 amino acids. The CDR3, as DNA: TGTGCCAGCAGCCGAGACAGGGATAACAACTATGGCTACACCTTC. Translated, it gives CASSRDRDNNYGYTF.

V gene TRBV29-1 combines with J gene TRBJ1-2, with 8 bases identical to TRBD1. The CDR3 contains 13 residues. V lost 7 bases and J lost 6; bases outside the gene matches: 10. CDR1 SQVTM and CDR2 ANQGSEA come from the germline V gene. The CDR3 loop is CSGGQGGPNGYTF. The CDR3 nucleotides read TGCAGCGGTGGACAGGGAGGTCCGAATGGCTACACCTTC.

The chain employs TRBV12-3 or TRBV12-4 and TRBJ2-1; TRBD2 is a possible D gene (6 bases). The CDR3 covers 12 residues. V lost 8 bases, J lost 7 bases, and 12 bases lay in between. CDR3 in amino acids: CASDLGGNEQFF. As DNA, the CDR3 is TGTGCCAGCGACCTGGGGGGAAATGAGCAGTTCTTC.

The rearrangement joins TRBV5-1 to TRBJ2-7; 7 bases map to TRBD1. The CDR3 is 14 residues long. CDR1 SGHRS and CDR2 YFSETQ come from the germline V gene. V shed 0 bases and J 2 bases; nucleotides not matched to a gene: 2. The CDR3 bases are TGCGCCAGCAGCTTGGTCGACAGGGCCTACGAGCAGTACTTC. It codes for CASSLVDRAYEQYF.

This rearrangement joins TRBV20-1 to TRBJ1-2; D is uncertain. Per the germline V gene, CDR1 is DFQATT and CDR2 is SNEGSKA (reference sequence). The CDR3 contains 13 residues. The ends were cut back, 3 bases at V and 3 bases at J, with 11 bases in the middle. CDR3 DNA sequence: TGCAGTGCTAGTTTCGCATCGGACTATGGCTACACCTTC. Translating gives CSASFASDYGYTF.

This rearrangement joins TRBV5-4 to TRBJ2-5; 9 positions agree with TRBD2. Germline CDR1 is SGHNT and CDR2 is YYREEE (reference sequence). The CDR3 runs to 15 residues. V shed 4 bases and J 5 bases; nucleotides not matched to a gene: 9. The CDR3 bases are TGTGCCAGCAGCGCTGTAGCGGGGGCGGGGGAGACCCAGTACTTC. Its protein product is CASSAVAGAGETQYF. The complete variable domain, with remaining parts taken from reference TRBV5-4 and TRBJ2-5, reads ETGVTQSPTHLIKTRGQQVTLRCSSQSGHNTVSWYQQALGQGPQFIFQYYREEENGRGNFPPRFSGLQFPNYSSELNVNALELDDSALYLCASSAVAGAGETQYFGPGTRLLVL.

Only one count was recorded for this clone. The rearrangement joins TRBV11-3 to TRBJ2-1; no clear D. CDR1 is SGHNT and CDR2 is YENEEA in the germline V gene. The CDR3 is 14 amino acids. Trimming took 5 bases from V and 9 from J, leaving 17 bases between them. The CDR3 is CASSPDFSTGEQFF. The DNA of the CDR3 is TGTGCCAGCAGCCCAGACTTCAGCACGGGTGAGCAGTTCTTC.

The chain links TRBV27 to TRBJ2-1; D possibly corresponds to TRBD1 (8 bases). In germline, CDR1 is MNHEY, CDR2 SMNVEV (reference sequence). The CDR3 runs to 14 residues. Trimming cost V 6 bases and J 4 bases, with 13 bases left between them. The CDR3: CASRQGGTYNEQFF. The CDR3 DNA is TGTGCCAGCAGACAGGGGGGGACATACAATGAGCAGTTCTTC.

The V and J genes are TRBV30 and TRBJ1-5; 7 positions match TRBD1. Trimming at V came to 3 bases and at J to 3 bases, leaving 5 bases not matched to a gene. Germline V gene lookup returns CDR1 GTSNPN and CDR2 SVGIG (reference sequence). This CDR3 has 14 residues. CDR3 in DNA: TGTGCCTGGAGCCGGACAGGCACCAATCAGCCCCAGCATTTT. Encoded protein: CAWSRTGTNQPQHF.

The chain carries TRBV4-2 and TRBJ1-2; 7 positions match TRBD1. V lost 0 bases and J lost 2; bases outside the gene matches: 6. Germline assignment: CDR1 LGHNA and CDR2 YNFKEQ. The CDR3 is made up of 16 amino acids. CDR3 DNA sequence: TGTGCCAGCAGCCAAGAAGGGCAGGGGGGAAACTATGGCTACACCTTC. This codes for CASSQEGQGGNYGYTF.

The chain couples TRBV7-2 to TRBJ2-1; TRBD2 might be the D (6 bases). The CDR3 loop spans 15 amino acids. Germline V gene lookup returns CDR1 SGHTA and CDR2 FQGNSA. V dropped 2 bases and J dropped 10 bases, with 18 bases sitting between them. CDR3: CASSLSVRGVSEQFF. The CDR3 DNA follows: TGTGCCAGCAGCTTATCTGTGCGGGGAGTCAGCGAGCAGTTCTTC.

This chain connects TRBV7-2 to TRBJ1-1; a possible D gene is TRBD1 (6 bases). The CDR3 extends over 16 amino acids. CDR1 and CDR2 from the germline V gene are SGHTA and FQGNSA. Trimming took 6 bases from V and 0 from J, leaving 17 bases between them. The CDR3 DNA reads TGTGCCAGCAGTTTCTACGGGGGGCCACTGAACACTGAAGCTTTCTTT. Protein sequence: CASSFYGGPLNTEAFF.

The CDR3 spells CASSKAGDTTGELFF. The CDR3 nucleotides read TGTGCCAGCAGTAAAGCGGGGGACACGACCGGGGAGCTGTTTTTT. The rearrangement links TRBV6-2 or TRBV6-3 to TRBJ2-2; 8 nucleotides line up with TRBD2. From germline, CDR1 is MNHEY and CDR2 SVGEGT. The CDR3 is 15 amino acids. Unmatched junction bases numbered 7, after V lost 5 bases and J lost 5 bases.

This clone has more than one count but fewer than ten. The V and J genes are TRBV10-3 and TRBJ1-5, with 8 bases identical to TRBD1. The germline gives CDR1 ENHRY, CDR2 SYGVKD. The CDR3 extends over 14 amino acids. Germline trimming cut 7 bases from V and 6 bases from J; bases unmatched to any gene: 8. CDR3 in DNA: TGTGCCATCAATCGACAGGGGCCGGCTCAGCCCCAGCATTTT. Translated, it gives CAINRQGPAQPQHF.

The rearrangement links TRBV5-6 to TRBJ1-3; D not certain. V lost 5 bases and J 1 base, leaving 7 bases between the germline ends. This CDR3 is 13 amino acids long. The germline gives CDR1 SGHDT, CDR2 YYEEEE. The CDR3 region has the DNA TGTGCCAGCAGTCCCTTGTCTGGAAACACCATATATTTT. Its translation is CASSPLSGNTIYF.

The chain couples TRBV12-3 or TRBV12-4 to TRBJ2-3; D unclear. Trimming cost V 6 bases and J 1 base, with 8 bases left between them. The CDR3 is 13 amino acids. DNA of the CDR3: TGTGCCAGCAGCCTAGAGCGCACAGATACGCAGTATTTT. It is translated as CASSLERTDTQYF.

V gene TRBV6-5 combines with J gene TRBJ1-2; D is perhaps TRBD1 (6 bases). CDR1 and CDR2 from the germline V gene are MNHEY and SVGAGI. Trimming removed 8 bases at V and 8 bases at J, with 15 bases between. The CDR3 sequence is 12 residues long. CDR3 protein: CASYRTVLGYTF. As DNA, the CDR3 is TGTGCCAGCTATAGGACAGTTCTGGGCTACACCTTC.